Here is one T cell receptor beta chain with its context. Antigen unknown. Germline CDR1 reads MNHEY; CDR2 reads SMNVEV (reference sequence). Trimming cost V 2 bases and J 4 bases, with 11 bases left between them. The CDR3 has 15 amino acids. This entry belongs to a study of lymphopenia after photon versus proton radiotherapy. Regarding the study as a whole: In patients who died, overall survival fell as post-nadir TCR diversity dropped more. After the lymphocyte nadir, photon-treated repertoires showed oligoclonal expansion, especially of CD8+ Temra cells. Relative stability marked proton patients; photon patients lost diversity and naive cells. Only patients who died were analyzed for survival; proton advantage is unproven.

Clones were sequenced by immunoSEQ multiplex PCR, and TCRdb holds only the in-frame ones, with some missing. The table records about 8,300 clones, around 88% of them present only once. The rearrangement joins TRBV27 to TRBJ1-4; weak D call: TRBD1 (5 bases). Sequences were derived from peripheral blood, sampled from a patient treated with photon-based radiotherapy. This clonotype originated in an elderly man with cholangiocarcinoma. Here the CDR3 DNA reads TGTGCCAGCAGTTTACGGGGACCGCTTAATGAAAAACTGTTTTTT. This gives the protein CASSLRGPLNEKLFF.